This T cell receptor (beta chain) is drawn from a study of T cells in Graves' hyperthyroidism and ophthalmopathy. This clonotype was seen many times. Amplification yielded TCR beta CDR3 regions, with RNA transcripts as the source. The HTBI set primed first-round TCR CDR3 RT-PCR. TCRdb recomputed calls from the multiplex PCR reads with MiXCR, one row per CDR3 protein. This sample has nearly 600,000 distinct CDR3 sequences, with about 14% found just once. Uncontrolled infection, other autoimmune disease, pregnancy and lactation each barred patients from inclusion. Preceding any ophthalmopathy symptoms, the blood sample dates from first hyperthyroidism diagnosis. The V segment lost 6 bases and the J segment 8 bases; nucleotides outside the gene matches: 5. The germline V gene has CDR1 SNHLY and CDR2 FYNNEI. The CDR3 is 13 amino acids.

The source of this sequence is a young woman with Graves' hyperthyroidism that later progressed to Graves' ophthalmopathy. The sample consisted of blood. The chain carries TRBV2 and TRBJ1-1; 11 nucleotides align to TRBD1. The CDR3: CASRADRGPEAFF. Written as DNA, the CDR3 is TGTGCCAGCAGGGCGGACAGGGGGCCAGAAGCTTTCTTT.